Sequencing of this TCR beta chain was carried out in a study of cytomegalovirus exposure and HLA in healthy donors (dated by TCRdb to 2017 to 2019). As for the study more broadly: An earlier analysis of several hundred of the donors reported 250 to 350 Gb of sequence data and roughly 100 million unique TCR beta sequences from about 180 million T cells. About 300 gigabases of sequencing data and some 85 million unique TCR sequences were included in an early release covering about 600 HLA-typed donors. The genetic ancestry cluster associated with self-reported Caucasian donors included 81% of the 398 genotyped donors. The aim of the study was to test whether cataloging public T cell receptors could identify signatures of past pathogen exposure. The T cell repertoires of 670 or so subjects were profiled by immunosequencing and related to cytomegalovirus serostatus. A separate validation cohort of approximately 120 different subjects was used in addition to the approximately 610-subject first cohort. To predict cytomegalovirus infection status, the study combined high-throughput TCR immunosequencing, statistical association of individual TCRs with disease status, and machine learning. To study patterns of TCR occurrence, a later analysis re-analyzed previously published TCR beta repertoires from around 700 donors and added high-resolution HLA genotyping. In the later analysis, no new phenotypic data were used to find candidate immune exposures; instead, reliance was placed on TCR beta sequences and their occurrence across donors. An earlier analysis of some 500 of the donors applied high-throughput TCR beta sequencing to assess whether each TCR beta V gene segment acted as functional or pseudogenic. Donor age, sex, ethnicity and CMV serostatus were compiled alongside the repertoire data. Genome-wide SNP genotypes for about 65% of the 666 donors were used in a later genetic analysis, which treated that subset as a discovery cohort. Every repertoire in the discovery cohort had been generated on one and the same sequencing platform. Class I and class II HLA loci were covered by the typing at four-digit resolution. Typing coverage varied by locus: roughly 629-630 donors for A, B, C, DRB1 and DQB1; roughly 520 for DQA1; approximately 570 for DPA1; about 450 for DPB1. A handful of DR-DQ haplotypes were treated as single units for association and clustering because of strong linkage in the cohort. Among some 400 genotyped donors of the cohort, an average of roughly 230,000 unique TCR beta nucleotide sequences was sequenced per donor, of which about 18% were non-productive.

The cysteine opens and the phenylalanine closes a CDR3 of 14 amino acids. Only CDR3 DNA remains: 42 bases, in frame from the first base. V has 4 bases trimmed and J has 7 bases trimmed; junction bases matching no gene number 9. As encoded in the germline V gene, CDR1 is SNHLY while CDR2 is FYNNEI. This clone occurred a few times. There is no known antigen for this receptor. Base qualities are not at hand, and no much larger clone is one base apart. The cohort comprised more than 550 healthy bone marrow donors. At the time of sampling, all cohort members were nominally healthy, though unrecorded immune exposures were likely present. The donor was CMV seronegative and belonged to the group of several hundred seronegative cohort members. Every donor gave a peripheral blood sample, and the peripheral blood mononuclear cells from that sample were used for TCR beta sequencing. Genomic DNA was extracted from the blood cell samples with the Qiagen DNeasy Blood Extraction Kit.

Receptors were amplified or captured by the immunoSEQ multiplex PCR assay. For the multiplex PCR, a mixture combining 60 forward primers for TCR Vbeta segments and 13 reverse primers for TCR Jbeta segments was used. The CDR3 region of rearranged TCR beta genes was amplified from genomic DNA with a multiplex PCR assay. The Illumina HiSeq System was used to sequence the amplified TCR beta libraries as 87-base-pair reads. Processing in the source paper ran as follows. Across the 600 to 700 repertoires, a later analysis counted some 81 million unique TCR beta chains, around 10 million of which were shared by at least two donors. Raw reads were error-corrected and collapsed into unique sequences by a nearest-neighbor algorithm in which closely related sequences were merged to remove PCR and sequencing errors. Alignment of CDR3 sequences to IMGT reference sequences was used to assign V, D and J gene segments. For a sequence to be retained, a match of at least six nucleotides to both a V gene segment and a J gene segment was required. A rearrangement counted as productive if the CDR3 had no stop codons and remained in frame with V and J, and every other rearrangement counted as non-productive. Following IMGT convention, CDR3 was defined as the stretch from the second conserved V-encoded cysteine up to the conserved J-encoded phenylalanine. Sequences without an unambiguous match to a single V gene segment were excluded from the earlier analysis of 450 to 750 of the donors. An earlier analysis of around 600 of the donors classified V segments as functional when productive rearrangements were above 56.7% and as segregating when the standard deviation between donors was above 5%. To diagnose cytomegalovirus status from the catalog of TCR beta chain sequences, a statistical classification framework was built. In a later analysis, TCR nucleotide sequences were compared against IMGT/GENE-DB human TR gene sequences so that V and J genes could be assigned. The TCRdist pipeline was used in a later analysis to assign CDR3 sequences and most-parsimonious VDJ recombination scenarios. In a later analysis, each TCR beta chain was defined by its CDR3 amino acid sequence together with its V-gene family, and reads lacking a unique V-gene family were excluded. In a later analysis, 450 to 600 highly shared, low-generation-probability nucleotide sequences were removed to address suspected cross-contamination and a sequencing artifact. A later analysis calculated a clonal expansion index for each public chain from normalized within-repertoire ranks of inferred template counts. A later analysis computed generation probabilities with a VDJ recombination model fitted to out-of-frame rearrangements, and checked the results against IGoR. Hypergeometric tests were used in a later analysis to score TCR-TCR, TCR-HLA and TCR-CMV co-occurrence, with a repertoire-size bias correction applied to the TCR pairs. False discovery rates were estimated in a later analysis by permuting HLA or CMV assignments 20 times. In a later analysis, co-occurring TCRs were grouped using DBSCAN, with TCRdist sequence similarity added in when clustering inside HLA-allele-positive subsets. For co-occurrence clustering, repertoires with fewer than 30,000 or more than 120,000 public chains were excluded, along with roughly 5 repertoires with anomalous nucleotide sharing. The table was pulled from immuneACCESS by TCRdb, which kept in-frame rearrangements only. Such tables lose some clones; where checked, under half of the loss comes from unresolved V genes, and the rest has no known cause. V, J and clone size are those of that table, while D and trimming were read from the DNA. For this sample there are under 150,000 clones; 65% to 85% appear just once. The ten largest make up over 2.5% of the sample.

The paper as a whole reports these results and caveats: Broadly in line with IMGT annotations, most TCR beta V segments showed up in productive rearrangements about 90% or about 30% of the time in an earlier analysis of several hundred of the donors. An association between a missense DCLRE1C variant and V-gene and J-gene trimming of TCR beta chains was found in a later genetic analysis and replicated in an independent cohort. About 17 rarely observed V segments, including chromosome 9 orphons, were excluded from the earlier analysis of approximately 600 of the donors because counts were too low. Three of the identified cytomegalovirus-associated TCR beta chains were confirmed in vitro to be specific for cytomegalovirus antigens. Compared with equally common non-associated chains, HLA-associated TCR beta chains in a later analysis were more clonally expanded and had lower generation probabilities. The authors suggested that the approach could potentially be extended to other disease states and immunological phenotypes. A later analysis associated around 16,000 TCR beta sequences with specific HLA alleles at a false discovery rate of 0.05. In a later analysis, most CMV-associated TCR beta chains were found to appear HLA-restricted, with HLA associations seemingly driven largely by CMV exposure. When HLA alleles, especially DR and DQ, strongly co-occurred, TCR associations were difficult to assign to individual alleles. Most TCR sequences were seen in very few donors, while some public TCRs were found in many individuals. Compared with the roughly 700-donor mean, donors in an Asian-associated ancestry cluster had fewer N-insertions in productive TCRs, according to a later genetic analysis. A cluster of highly shared sequence variants was judged likely to represent a technical artifact of the sequencing pipeline. In both the original and validation cohorts, the classifier was reported to diagnose cytomegalovirus status with high specificity and sensitivity. Because HLA typing was unavailable for some donors at each locus, only the typed subset was used in association tests. Because the 87-base-pair reads could not distinguish some IMGT-functional V segments, including TRBV6-2 and TRBV6-3, those segments were excluded. Immune exposure information for the cohort was limited to CMV serostatus. Correlated functional status among segregating V segments might reflect linkage disequilibrium, but an unknown experimental factor could not be ruled out. Sequencing depth was assumed to be roughly uniform across donors in the presence/absence analyses, though that assumption may not hold. The cohort was sequenced for TCR beta chains only, and without alpha or paired-chain data the features that could be detected were limited. A later analysis found that TCR association rates varied across HLA loci, with DRB1 alleles showing the most associated TCRs and HLA-C alleles the fewest. The study listed 150 to 200 TCR beta chains as associated with cytomegalovirus. Several of the top co-occurrence clusters appeared to be linked to parvovirus B19, influenza, CMV and Epstein-Barr virus, according to a later analysis. A further reported finding was that TCR beta sequences accurately predicted the HLA-A and HLA-B alleles for most subjects in the first cohort.

Sequenced sample: PBMCs. The chain uses TRBV2 and TRBJ1-2, and TRBD1 aligns with 7 junction nucleotides. The clonotype originates from a male donor in good health and CMV-seronegative. The DNA reads as follows: TGTGCCAGCAGTGGAGGACAGGATGAGGTTGGCTACACCTTC. This encodes CASSGGQDEVGYTF.